Detailed here is one T cell receptor beta chain. These data originate in a study of blood T cell repertoires in COVID-19. About the study: Samples came from the United States, Italy and Spain, spanning acute and convalescent COVID-19. In each case, the material was cDNA or gDNA derived from T cells, B-cell-depleted T cells, or PBMCs.

The authors' processing: Reference gene primer amplification yielded estimated nucleated cell counts. Sequencing used immunoSEQ multiplex PCR; TCRdb keeps in-frame clones, though not all of them. The DNA was the basis for D and trimming; V, J and clone size are from that table. The repertoire holds nearly 250,000 clones, with around nine tenths as singletons. This CDR3 is 14 amino acids long. The J segment lost 10 bases and the V segment lost 6 bases, leaving 6 bases of the junction unmatched. Germline CDR1 reads SGHAT; CDR2 reads FQNNGV. This TCR was sampled from a woman aged 55-70 years who had recovered from COVID-19. Sequenced: peripheral blood. The V gene is TRBV11-2, the J gene TRBJ1-6; TRBD1 aligns across 10 bases. The CDR3 here is CASSRQGAESPLHF. CDR3 nucleotide sequence: TGTGCCAGCAGTAGACAGGGGGCGGAATCACCCCTCCACTTT.